Only one count was recorded for the clone carrying this T cell receptor beta chain. The antigen remains unidentified. Amplified regions were TCR beta CDR3 sequences from RNA transcripts. The HTBI primer set served for first-round RT-PCR of the TCR CDR3. TCRdb re-called the multiplex PCR reads with MiXCR, one entry per CDR3 protein. The data hold about 290,000 distinct CDR3 sequences, with 16% observed a single time. The CDR3 runs 13 residues. V lost 4 bases and J lost 3, with 9 bases in between. Germline lookup yields CDR1 SQVTM and CDR2 ANQGSEA. These data originate in a study of T cells in Graves' hyperthyroidism and ophthalmopathy. Overall study findings and caveats: Median prediction lead before ophthalmopathy onset was around seven months with the model.

Patients were excluded for uncontrolled infection, other autoimmune disease, pregnancy or lactation. The chain uses TRBV29-1 and TRBJ1-4; D ambiguous. Sequenced sample: blood. The receptor was derived from a man aged 25 to 40 with Graves' hyperthyroidism. In DNA, the CDR3 is TGCAGCGTTGCCGGAAGAGCTAATGAAAAACTGTTTTTT. Amino acids: CSVAGRANEKLFF.